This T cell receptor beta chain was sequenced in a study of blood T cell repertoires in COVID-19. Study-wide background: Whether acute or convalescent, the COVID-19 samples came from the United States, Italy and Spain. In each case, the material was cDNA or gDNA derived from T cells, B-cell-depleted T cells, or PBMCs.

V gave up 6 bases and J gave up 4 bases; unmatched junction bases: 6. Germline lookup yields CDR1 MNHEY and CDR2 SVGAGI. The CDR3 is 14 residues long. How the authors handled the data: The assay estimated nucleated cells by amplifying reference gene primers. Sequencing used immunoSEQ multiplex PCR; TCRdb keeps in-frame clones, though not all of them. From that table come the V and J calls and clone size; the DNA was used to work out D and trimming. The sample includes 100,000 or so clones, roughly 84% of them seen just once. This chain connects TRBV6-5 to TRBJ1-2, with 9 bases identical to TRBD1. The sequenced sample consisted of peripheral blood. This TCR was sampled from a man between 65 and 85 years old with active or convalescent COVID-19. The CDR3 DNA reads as TGTGCCAGCAGGCCCACAGGGGGCTCCTATGGCTACACCTTC. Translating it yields CASRPTGGSYGYTF.